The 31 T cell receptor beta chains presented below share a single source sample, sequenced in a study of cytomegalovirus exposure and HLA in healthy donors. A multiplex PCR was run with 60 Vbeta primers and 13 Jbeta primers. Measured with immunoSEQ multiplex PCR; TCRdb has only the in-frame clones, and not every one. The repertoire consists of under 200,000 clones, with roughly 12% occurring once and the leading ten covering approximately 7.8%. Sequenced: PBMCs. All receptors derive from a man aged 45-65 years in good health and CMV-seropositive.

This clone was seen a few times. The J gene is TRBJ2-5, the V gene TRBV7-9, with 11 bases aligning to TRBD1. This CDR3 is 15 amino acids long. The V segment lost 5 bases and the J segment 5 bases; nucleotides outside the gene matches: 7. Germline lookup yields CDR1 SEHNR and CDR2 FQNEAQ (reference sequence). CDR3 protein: CASSPGTGGAETQYF. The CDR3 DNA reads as TGTGCCAGCAGCCCCGGGACAGGGGGGGCTGAGACCCAGTACTTC.

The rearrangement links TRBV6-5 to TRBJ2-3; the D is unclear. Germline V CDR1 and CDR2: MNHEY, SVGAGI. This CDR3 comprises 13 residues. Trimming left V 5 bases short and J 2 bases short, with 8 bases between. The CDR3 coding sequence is TGTGCCAGCAGTCTACCCGACACAGATACGCAGTATTTT. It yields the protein CASSLPDTDTQYF.

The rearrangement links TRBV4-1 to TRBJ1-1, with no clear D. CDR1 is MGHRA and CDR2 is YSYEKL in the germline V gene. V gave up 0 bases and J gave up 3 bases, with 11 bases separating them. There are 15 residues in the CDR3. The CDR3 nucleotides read TGCGCCAGCAGCCAAGATTATGCGGGATACACTGAAGCTTTCTTT. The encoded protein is CASSQDYAGYTEAFF.

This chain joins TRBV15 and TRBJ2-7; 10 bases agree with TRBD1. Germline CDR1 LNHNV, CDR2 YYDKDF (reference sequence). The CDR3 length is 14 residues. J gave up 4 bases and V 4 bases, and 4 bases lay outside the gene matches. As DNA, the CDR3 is TGTGCCACCAGCACACCGGGACAGGGGTACGAGCAGTACTTC. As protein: CATSTPGQGYEQYF.

CDR3 sequence reads: CASSRSGSEKLFF. In DNA, the CDR3 is TGTGCCAGCTCCCGCAGCGGCAGTGAAAAACTGTTTTTT. This chain joins TRBV18 and TRBJ1-4; no definite D call. V lost 6 bases and J 7 bases, leaving 12 bases between the germline ends. This CDR3 has 13 residues. Germline V gene lookup returns CDR1 KGHSH and CDR2 LQKENI.

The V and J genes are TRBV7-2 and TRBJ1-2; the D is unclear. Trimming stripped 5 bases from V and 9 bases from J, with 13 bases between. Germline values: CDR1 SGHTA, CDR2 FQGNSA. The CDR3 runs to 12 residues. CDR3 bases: TGTGCCAGCAGCCCCCCGACATTGAGCTACACCTTC. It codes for CASSPPTLSYTF. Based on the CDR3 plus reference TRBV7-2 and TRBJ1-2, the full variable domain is GAGVSQSPSNKVTEKGKDVELRCDPISGHTALYWYRQSLGQGLEFLIYFQGNSAPDKSGLPSDRFSAERTGGSVSTLTIQRTQQEDSAVYLCASSPPTLSYTFGSGTRLTVV.

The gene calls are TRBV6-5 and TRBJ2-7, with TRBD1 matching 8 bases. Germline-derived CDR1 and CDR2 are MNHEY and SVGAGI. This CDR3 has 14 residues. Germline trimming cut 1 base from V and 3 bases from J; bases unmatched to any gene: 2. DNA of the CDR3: TGTGCCAGCAGTTACTTAGGACAGGGCTACGAGCAGTACTTC. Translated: CASSYLGQGYEQYF.

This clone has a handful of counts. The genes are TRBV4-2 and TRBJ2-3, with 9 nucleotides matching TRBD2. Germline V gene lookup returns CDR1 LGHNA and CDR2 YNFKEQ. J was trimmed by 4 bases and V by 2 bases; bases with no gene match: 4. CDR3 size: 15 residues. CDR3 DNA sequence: TGTGCCAGCAGCCAACTAGCGGGGAACCCAGATACGCAGTATTTT. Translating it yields CASSQLAGNPDTQYF.

The CDR3 here is CAWMRAGQGNSPLHF. The DNA of the CDR3 is TGTGCCTGGATGAGAGCGGGGCAGGGAAATTCACCCCTCCACTTT. The chain couples TRBV30 to TRBJ1-6; the D gene is possibly TRBD1 (5 bases). Trimming removed 4 bases from V and 7 bases from J, with 17 bases in between. The CDR3 sequence is 15 residues long. Germline CDR1 is GTSNPN and CDR2 is SVGIG (reference sequence). The full variable domain, completed using reference TRBV30 and TRBJ1-6, is SQTIHQWPATLVQPVGSPLSLECTVEGTSNPNLYWYRQAAGRGLQLLFYSVGIGQISSEVPQNLSASRPQDRQFILSSKKLLLSDSGFYLCAWMRAGQGNSPLHFGNGTRLTVT.

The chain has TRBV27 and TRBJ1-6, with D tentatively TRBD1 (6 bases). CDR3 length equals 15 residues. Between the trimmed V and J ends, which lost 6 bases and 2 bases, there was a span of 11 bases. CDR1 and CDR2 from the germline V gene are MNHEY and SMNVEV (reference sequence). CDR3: CASRARQAYNSPLHF. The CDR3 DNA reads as TGTGCCAGCAGGGCTAGACAGGCCTATAATTCACCCCTCCACTTT.

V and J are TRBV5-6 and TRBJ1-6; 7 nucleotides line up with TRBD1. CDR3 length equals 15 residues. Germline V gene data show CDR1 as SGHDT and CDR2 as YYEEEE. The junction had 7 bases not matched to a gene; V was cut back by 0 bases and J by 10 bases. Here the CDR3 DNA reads TGTGCCAGCAGCTTGGGCAGGGGGGTAGGGTCACCCCTCCACTTT. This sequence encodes CASSLGRGVGSPLHF.

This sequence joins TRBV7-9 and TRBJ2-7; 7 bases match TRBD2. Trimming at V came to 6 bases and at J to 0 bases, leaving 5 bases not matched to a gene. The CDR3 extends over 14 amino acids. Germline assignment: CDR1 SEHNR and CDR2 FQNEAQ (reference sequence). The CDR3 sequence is CASSGTTTSYEQYF. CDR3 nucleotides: TGTGCCAGCAGTGGGACTACCACCTCCTACGAGCAGTACTTC.

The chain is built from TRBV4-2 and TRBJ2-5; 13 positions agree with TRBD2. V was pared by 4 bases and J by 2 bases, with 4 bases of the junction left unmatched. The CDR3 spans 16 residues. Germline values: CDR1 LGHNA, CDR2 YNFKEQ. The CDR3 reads CASSPGLAGVQETQYF. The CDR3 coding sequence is TGTGCCAGCAGCCCCGGACTAGCGGGGGTACAAGAGACCCAGTACTTC.

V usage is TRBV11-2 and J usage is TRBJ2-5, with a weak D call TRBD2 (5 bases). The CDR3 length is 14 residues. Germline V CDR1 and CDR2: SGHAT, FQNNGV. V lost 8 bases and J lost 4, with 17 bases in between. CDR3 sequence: CASGPRYGVETQYF. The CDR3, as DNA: TGTGCCAGCGGCCCAAGGTACGGGGTAGAGACCCAGTACTTC. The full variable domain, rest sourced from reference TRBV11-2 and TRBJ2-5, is EAGVAQSPRYKIIEKRQSVAFWCNPISGHATLYWYQQILGQGPKLLIQFQNNGVVDDSQLPKDRFSAERLKGVDSTLKIQPAKLEDSAVYLCASGPRYGVETQYFGPGTRLLVL.

The CDR3 protein is CASSPGQGSSGNTIYF. The CDR3 bases are TGTGCCAGCTCACCCGGACAGGGGAGCTCTGGAAACACCATATATTTT. This chain links TRBV18 with TRBJ1-3; 9 bases are a match to TRBD1. Trimming removed 3 bases from V and 0 bases from J; junction bases left unmatched: 3. Looked up from germline, CDR1 is KGHSH and CDR2 is LQKENI. The CDR3 covers 16 residues.

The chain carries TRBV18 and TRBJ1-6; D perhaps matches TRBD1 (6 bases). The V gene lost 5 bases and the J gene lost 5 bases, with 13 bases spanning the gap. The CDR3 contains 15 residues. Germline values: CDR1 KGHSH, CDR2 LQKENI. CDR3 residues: CASSLSGENNSPLHF. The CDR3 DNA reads TGTGCCAGCTCATTGTCAGGGGAAAATAATTCACCCCTCCACTTT.

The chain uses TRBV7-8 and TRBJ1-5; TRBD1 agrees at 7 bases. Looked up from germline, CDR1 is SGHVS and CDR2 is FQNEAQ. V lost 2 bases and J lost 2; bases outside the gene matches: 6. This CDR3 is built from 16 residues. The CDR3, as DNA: TGTGCCAGCAGCTTATTGAACAGGGGTCGCAATCAGCCCCAGCATTTT. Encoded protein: CASSLLNRGRNQPQHF.

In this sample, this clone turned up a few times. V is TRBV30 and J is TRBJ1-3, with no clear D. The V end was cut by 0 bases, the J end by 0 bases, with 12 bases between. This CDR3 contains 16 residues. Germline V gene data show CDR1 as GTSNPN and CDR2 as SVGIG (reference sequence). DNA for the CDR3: TGTGCCTGGAGTGTTGGGTGGGCAAACTCTGGAAACACCATATATTTT. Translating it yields CAWSVGWANSGNTIYF.

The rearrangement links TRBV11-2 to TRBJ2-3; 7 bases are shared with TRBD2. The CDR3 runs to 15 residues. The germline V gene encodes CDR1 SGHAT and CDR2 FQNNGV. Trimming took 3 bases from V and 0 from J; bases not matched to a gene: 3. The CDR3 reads CASSLRGGSTDTQYF. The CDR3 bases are TGTGCCAGCAGCTTGAGGGGAGGGAGCACAGATACGCAGTATTTT.

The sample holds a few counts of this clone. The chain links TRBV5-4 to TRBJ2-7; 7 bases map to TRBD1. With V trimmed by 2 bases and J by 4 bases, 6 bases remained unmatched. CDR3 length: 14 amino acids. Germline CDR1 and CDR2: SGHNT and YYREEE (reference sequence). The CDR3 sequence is CASSLRTGGYEQYF. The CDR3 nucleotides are TGTGCCAGCAGCTTAAGGACAGGAGGATACGAGCAGTACTTC.

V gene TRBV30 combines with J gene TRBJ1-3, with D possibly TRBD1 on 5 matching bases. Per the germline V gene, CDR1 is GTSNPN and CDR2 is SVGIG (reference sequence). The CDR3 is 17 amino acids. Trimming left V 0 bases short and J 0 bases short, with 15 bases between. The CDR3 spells CAWSVNRGVSSGNTIYF. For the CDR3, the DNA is TGTGCCTGGAGTGTAAATCGGGGGGTTAGCTCTGGAAACACCATATATTTT.

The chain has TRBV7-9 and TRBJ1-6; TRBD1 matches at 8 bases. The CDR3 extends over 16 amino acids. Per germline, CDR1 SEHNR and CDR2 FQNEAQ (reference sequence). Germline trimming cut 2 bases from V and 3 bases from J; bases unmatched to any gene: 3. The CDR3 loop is CASSLKGQGYNSPLHF. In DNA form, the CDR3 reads TGTGCCAGCAGCTTAAAAGGACAGGGCTATAATTCACCCCTCCACTTT. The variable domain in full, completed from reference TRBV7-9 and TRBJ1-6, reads DTGVSQNPRHKITKRGQNVTFRCDPISEHNRLYWYRQTLGQGPEFLTYFQNEAQLEKSRLLSDRFSAERPKGSFSTLEIQRTEQGDSAMYLCASSLKGQGYNSPLHFGNGTRLTVT.

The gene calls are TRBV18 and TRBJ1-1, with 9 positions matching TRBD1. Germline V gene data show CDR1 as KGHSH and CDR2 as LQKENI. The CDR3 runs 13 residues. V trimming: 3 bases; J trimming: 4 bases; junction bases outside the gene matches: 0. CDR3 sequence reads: CASSPDRGTEAFF. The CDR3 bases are TGTGCCAGCTCACCGGACAGGGGCACTGAAGCTTTCTTT.

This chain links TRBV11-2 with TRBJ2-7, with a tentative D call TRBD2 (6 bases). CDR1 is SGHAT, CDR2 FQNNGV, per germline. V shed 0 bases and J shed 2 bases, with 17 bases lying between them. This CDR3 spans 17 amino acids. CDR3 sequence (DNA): TGTGCCAGCAGCTTAGATTCGGGGGTTTTTGGCCCCTACGAGCAGTACTTC. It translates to CASSLDSGVFGPYEQYF.

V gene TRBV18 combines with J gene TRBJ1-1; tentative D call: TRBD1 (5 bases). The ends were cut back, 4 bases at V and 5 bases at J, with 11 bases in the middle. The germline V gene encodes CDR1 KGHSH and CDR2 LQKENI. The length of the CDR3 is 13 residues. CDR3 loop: CASSQGRGTEAFF. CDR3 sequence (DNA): TGTGCCAGCTCACAGGGGCGCGGAACTGAAGCTTTCTTT.

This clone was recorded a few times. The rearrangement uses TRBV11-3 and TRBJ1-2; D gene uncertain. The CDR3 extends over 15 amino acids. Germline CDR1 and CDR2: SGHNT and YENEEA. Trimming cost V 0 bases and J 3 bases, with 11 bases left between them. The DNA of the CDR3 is TGTGCCAGCAGCTTAGATGCATACGCGGACTATGGCTACACCTTC. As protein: CASSLDAYADYGYTF.

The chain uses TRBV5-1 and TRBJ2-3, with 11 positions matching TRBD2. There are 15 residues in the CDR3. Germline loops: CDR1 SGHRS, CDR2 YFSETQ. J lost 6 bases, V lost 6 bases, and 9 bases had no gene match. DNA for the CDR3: TGCGCCAGCAATGGGGGGACTAGCGGAGCTGATACGCAGTATTTT. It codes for CASNGGTSGADTQYF.

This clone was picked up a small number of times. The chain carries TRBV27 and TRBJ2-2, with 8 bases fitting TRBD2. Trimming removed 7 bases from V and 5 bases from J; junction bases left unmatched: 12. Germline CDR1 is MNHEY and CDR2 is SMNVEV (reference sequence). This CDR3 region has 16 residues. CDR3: CASTPIGGGGTGELFF. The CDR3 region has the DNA TGTGCCAGCACCCCCATCGGGGGGGGCGGTACCGGGGAGCTGTTTTTT.

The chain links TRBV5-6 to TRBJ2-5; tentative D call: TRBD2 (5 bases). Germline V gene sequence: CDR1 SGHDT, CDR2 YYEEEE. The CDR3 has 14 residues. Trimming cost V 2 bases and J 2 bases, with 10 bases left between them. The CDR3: CASSFDWTQETQYF. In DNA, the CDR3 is TGTGCCAGCAGCTTTGACTGGACTCAAGAGACCCAGTACTTC.

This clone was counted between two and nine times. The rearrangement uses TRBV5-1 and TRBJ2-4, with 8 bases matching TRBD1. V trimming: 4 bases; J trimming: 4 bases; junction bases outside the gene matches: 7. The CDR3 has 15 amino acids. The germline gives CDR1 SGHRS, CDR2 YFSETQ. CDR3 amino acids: CASSPLGQGKNIQYF. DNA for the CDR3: TGCGCCAGCAGCCCACTTGGACAGGGAAAAAACATTCAGTACTTC.

In DNA form, the CDR3 reads TGCGCCAGCAGCCTATCAGGGACAGGCTACACCGGGGAGCTGTTTTTT. As protein: CASSLSGTGYTGELFF. V gene TRBV4-1 combines with J gene TRBJ2-2, with 8 positions matching TRBD1. The germline V gene encodes CDR1 MGHRA and CDR2 YSYEKL. V lost 4 bases and J lost 3; bases outside the gene matches: 7. The CDR3 has 16 residues.